These 3 T cell receptor beta chains originate from one sample sequenced in a study of response to subunit inactivated influenza vaccine. TCRdb reprocessed the RT-PCR reads via MiXCR and lists one record per CDR3 protein. The data hold around 850,000 distinct CDR3 sequences, with about a fifth observed a single time. The starting material was PBMCs from blood, obtained about 5 days after vaccination. Every receptor here comes from a man aged 45-65 years who received an inactivated influenza vaccine.

The sample holds a few counts of this clonotype. The gene calls are TRBV2 and TRBJ1-2; no definite D call. Per germline, CDR1 SNHLY and CDR2 FYNNEI. V was cut by 4 bases and J by 8 bases, with 11 bases left in between. The CDR3 is 12 residues long. The CDR3, as DNA: TGTGCCAGCAGTGCATTATCATTAGGCTACACCTTC. Encoded protein: CASSALSLGYTF.

This clonotype was counted many times. The chain links TRBV15 to TRBJ2-7; 9 nucleotides match TRBD1. This CDR3 has 14 amino acids. The germline gives CDR1 LNHNV, CDR2 YYDKDF (reference sequence). The junction had 6 bases not matched to a gene; V was cut back by 3 bases and J by 6 bases. In DNA form, the CDR3 reads TGTGCCACCAGCAGGGACAGGGGCGCGTCCGAGCAGTACTTC. It encodes CATSRDRGASEQYF. Full variable domain (outside the CDR3, taken from reference TRBV15 and TRBJ2-7): DAMVIQNPRYQVTQFGKPVTLSCSQTLNHNVMYWYQQKSSQAPKLLFHYYDKDFNNEADTPDNFQSRRPNTSFCFLDIRSPGLGDTAMYLCATSRDRGASEQYFGPGTRLTVT.

V usage is TRBV20-1 and J usage is TRBJ2-3; 12 bases align to TRBD2. Per germline, CDR1 DFQATT and CDR2 SNEGSKA (reference sequence). J was trimmed by 5 bases and V by 1 base; bases with no gene match: 1. CDR3 length: 14 amino acids. CDR3 region: CSARGLAGVDTQYF. Here the CDR3 DNA reads TGCAGTGCTAGAGGACTAGCGGGAGTAGATACGCAGTATTTT.